The clone carrying this TCR beta chain occurred once. Its specificity is unknown. The data originate from a study of T cell responses to AZD1222 COVID-19 vaccine. Profiled with immunoSEQ multiplex PCR; TCRdb holds only in-frame clones, not every one. The sample gives some 80,000 clones, approximately 89% of which show up once; 9% to 10% is in the top ten. Study-wide points: Baseline seropositivity occurred in only 5 to 7 AZD1222 recipients. At 160-218 and 743-854, vaccine-associated CD4 TCRs were dominant, and they spanned spike.

The CDR3 totals 16 residues. Germline V gene sequence: CDR1 SGDLS, CDR2 YYNGEE. Germline trimming cut 0 bases from V and 4 bases from J; bases unmatched to any gene: 4. The chain recombines TRBV9 with TRBJ1-1; 12 bases align to TRBD1. The clonotype originates from an adult who received the MenACWY meningococcal vaccine as a control. The sample here was peripheral blood, taken 28 days after the second dose of the MenACWY control vaccine. Written as DNA, the CDR3 is TGTGCCAGCAGCGTAGGTGAGGGACAGGGGGCCACTGAAGCTTTCTTT. Translated: CASSVGEGQGATEAFF. Looking up the rest from reference TRBV9 and TRBJ1-1 gives the full variable domain: DSGVTQTPKHLITATGQRVTLRCSPRSGDLSVYWYQQSLDQGLQFLIQYYNGEERAKGNILERFSAQQFPDLHSELNLSSLELGDSALYFCASSVGEGQGATEAFFGQGTRLTVV.